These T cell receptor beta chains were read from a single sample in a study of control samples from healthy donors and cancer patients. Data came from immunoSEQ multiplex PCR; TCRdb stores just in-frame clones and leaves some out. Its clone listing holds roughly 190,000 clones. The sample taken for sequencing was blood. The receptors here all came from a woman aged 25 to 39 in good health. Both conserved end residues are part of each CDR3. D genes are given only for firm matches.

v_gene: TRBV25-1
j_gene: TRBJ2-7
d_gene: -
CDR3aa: CASSGNKGPYEQYF

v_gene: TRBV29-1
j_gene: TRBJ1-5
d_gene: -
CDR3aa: CSVVVGSNQPQHF

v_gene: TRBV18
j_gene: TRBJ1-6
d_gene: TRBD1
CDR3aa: CASSPPSAGGRNSPLHF

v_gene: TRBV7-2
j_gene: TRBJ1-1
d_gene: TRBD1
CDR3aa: CASRRPTGRDTEAFF

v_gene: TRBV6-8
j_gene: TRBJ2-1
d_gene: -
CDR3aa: CASNINSESPQFF

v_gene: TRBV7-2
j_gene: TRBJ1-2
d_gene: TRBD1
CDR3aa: CASSSRDRGLSYGYTF

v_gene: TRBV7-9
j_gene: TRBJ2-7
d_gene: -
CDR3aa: CASSPNYEQYF

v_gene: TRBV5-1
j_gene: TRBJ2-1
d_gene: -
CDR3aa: CASGVSGTTNEQFF

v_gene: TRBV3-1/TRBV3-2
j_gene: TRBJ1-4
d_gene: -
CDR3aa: CASSQAGGRTNEKLFF

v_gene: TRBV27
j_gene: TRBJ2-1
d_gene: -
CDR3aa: CASRTVSSYNEQFF

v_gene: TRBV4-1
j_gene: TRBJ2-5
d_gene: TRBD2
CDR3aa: CASSQDGLAGGQETQYF

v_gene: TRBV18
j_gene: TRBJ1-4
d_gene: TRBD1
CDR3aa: CASSPWDSSNEKLFF

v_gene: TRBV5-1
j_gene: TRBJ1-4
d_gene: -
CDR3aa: CASSLGNWDKFNEKLFF

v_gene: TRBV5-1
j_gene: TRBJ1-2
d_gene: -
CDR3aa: CASSFPGADGYTF

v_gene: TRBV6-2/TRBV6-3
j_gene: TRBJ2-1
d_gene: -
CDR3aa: CASSQSNEQFF

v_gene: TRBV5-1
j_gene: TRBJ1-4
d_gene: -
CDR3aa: CASSLRSTNEKLFF

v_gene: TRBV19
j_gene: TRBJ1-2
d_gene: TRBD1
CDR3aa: CASTSGTGFRYGYTF

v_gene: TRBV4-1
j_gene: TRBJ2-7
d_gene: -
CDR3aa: CASSLGTISYEQYF

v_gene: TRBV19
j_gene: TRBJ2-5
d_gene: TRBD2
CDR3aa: CASSVERGPETQYF

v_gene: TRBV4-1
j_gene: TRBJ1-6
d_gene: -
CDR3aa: CADGGPSYNSPLHF

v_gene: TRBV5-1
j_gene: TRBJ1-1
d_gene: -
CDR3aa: CASSSSDWNTEAFF

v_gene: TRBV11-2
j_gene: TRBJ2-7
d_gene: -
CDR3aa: CASSSTTGAYEQYF

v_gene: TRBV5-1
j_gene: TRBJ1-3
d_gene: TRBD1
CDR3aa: CASSPNTGGSGNTIYF

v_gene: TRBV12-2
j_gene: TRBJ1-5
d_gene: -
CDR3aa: CASRLAGPGNPIGDQPQHF

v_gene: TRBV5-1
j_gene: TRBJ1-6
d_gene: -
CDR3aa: CASSLGGQSPLHF

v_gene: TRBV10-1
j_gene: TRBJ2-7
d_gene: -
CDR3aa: CASSDSGRHEQYF

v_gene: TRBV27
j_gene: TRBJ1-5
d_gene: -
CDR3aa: CASSFSMGSNQPQHF

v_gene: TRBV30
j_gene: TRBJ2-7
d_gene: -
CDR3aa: CAWKLDYRGQYF

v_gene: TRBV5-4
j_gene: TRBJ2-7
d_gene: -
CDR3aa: CASSLERNSYEQYF

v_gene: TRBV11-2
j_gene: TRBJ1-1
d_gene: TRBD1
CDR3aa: CASSFGTGDEAFF

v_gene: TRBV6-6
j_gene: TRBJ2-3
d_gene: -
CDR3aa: CASLADTQYF

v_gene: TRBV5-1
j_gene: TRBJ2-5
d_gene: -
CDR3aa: CASSFNGETQYF

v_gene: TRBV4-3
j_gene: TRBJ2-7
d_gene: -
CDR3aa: CASSQDPAGSYEQYF

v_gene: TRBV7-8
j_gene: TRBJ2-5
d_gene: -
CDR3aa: CASSLLHQGGEKETQYF

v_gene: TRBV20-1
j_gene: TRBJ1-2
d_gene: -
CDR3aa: CTTIYNYGYTF

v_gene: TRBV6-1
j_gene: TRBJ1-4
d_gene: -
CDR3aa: CASSELLRGRTNEKLFF

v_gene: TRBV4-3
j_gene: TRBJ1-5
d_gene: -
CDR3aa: CASSQDLRNQPQHF

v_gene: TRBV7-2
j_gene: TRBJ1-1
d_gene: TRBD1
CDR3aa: CASSLDPSSRTGEAFF

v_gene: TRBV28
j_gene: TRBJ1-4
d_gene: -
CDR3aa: CASSLSGNGEKLFF

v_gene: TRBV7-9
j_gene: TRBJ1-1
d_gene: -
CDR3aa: CASSNRDGPNTEAFF

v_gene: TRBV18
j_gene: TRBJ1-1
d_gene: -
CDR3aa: CASSPLRGNTEAFF

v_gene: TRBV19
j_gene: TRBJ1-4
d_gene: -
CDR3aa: CASSNGQAYNEKLFF

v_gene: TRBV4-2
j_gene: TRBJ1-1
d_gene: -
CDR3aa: CASSQVRVPEAFF

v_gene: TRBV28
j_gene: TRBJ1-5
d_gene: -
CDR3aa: CASSASNQPQHF